Shown below are 26 T cell receptor beta chains from a single sample sequenced in a study of cytomegalovirus exposure and HLA in healthy donors. PCR primers comprised 60 Vbeta and 13 Jbeta primers. Produced via immunoSEQ multiplex PCR; TCRdb's table is partial and in-frame only. The sample records some 140,000 clones, roughly four fifths being singletons. Sequences were obtained from PBMCs. The receptors come from a woman aged 40-49 years in good health and CMV-seronegative.

The V and J genes are TRBV27 and TRBJ2-2, with 7 nucleotides matching TRBD1. Unmatched junction bases numbered 5, after V lost 7 bases and J lost 3 bases. The CDR3 spans 14 residues. The germline CDR1 and CDR2 sequences are MNHEY and SMNVEV (reference sequence). CDR3 region: CASTPGTDTGELFF. CDR3 sequence (DNA): TGTGCCAGCACTCCCGGGACAGACACCGGGGAGCTGTTTTTT.

This rearrangement joins TRBV29-1 to TRBJ2-3; D gene unclear. The germline gives CDR1 SQVTM, CDR2 ANQGSEA. Between the trimmed V and J ends, which lost 7 bases and 0 bases, there was a span of 8 bases. The CDR3 runs 12 residues. The CDR3 nucleotides read TGCAGCGCGACGGAGAGCACAGATACGCAGTATTTT. It yields the protein CSATESTDTQYF.

V usage is TRBV29-1 and J usage is TRBJ2-3; a weak D match, TRBD1 (6 bases). Germline CDR1 is SQVTM and CDR2 is ANQGSEA. The CDR3 covers 13 residues. Trimming removed 4 bases from V and 0 bases from J, with 8 bases in between. CDR3 loop: CSVGGRSTDTQYF. In DNA form, the CDR3 reads TGCAGCGTTGGGGGGCGGAGCACAGATACGCAGTATTTT.

This chain connects TRBV28 to TRBJ1-2; TRBD1 might be the D (5 bases). This CDR3 comprises 14 residues. Trimming took 4 bases from V and 4 from J, leaving 13 bases between them. The germline gives CDR1 MDHEN, CDR2 SYDVKM. Here the CDR3 reads CASSSFNQGYGYTF. As DNA, the CDR3 is TGTGCCAGCAGTTCATTTAACCAGGGCTATGGCTACACCTTC.

The rearrangement uses TRBV9 and TRBJ1-2; D is ambiguous. Between the trimmed V and J ends, which lost 1 base and 2 bases, there was a span of 12 bases. This CDR3 region has 15 residues. Germline V gene sequence: CDR1 SGDLS, CDR2 YYNGEE. CDR3 sequence reads: CASSVNPTGNYGYTF. CDR3 DNA: TGTGCCAGCAGCGTAAACCCCACGGGGAACTATGGCTACACCTTC.

This chain connects TRBV4-2 to TRBJ2-1; 8 bases fit TRBD2. V trimming: 3 bases; J trimming: 8 bases; junction bases outside the gene matches: 9. This CDR3 comprises 15 residues. CDR1 LGHNA and CDR2 YNFKEQ come from the germline V gene. CDR3 residues: CASSQASGGRDEQFF. CDR3 sequence (DNA): TGTGCCAGCAGCCAGGCCTCGGGGGGGCGGGATGAGCAGTTCTTC.

The chain uses TRBV5-1 and TRBJ1-1; D is perhaps TRBD1 (5 bases). V was cut by 4 bases and J by 0 bases, with 19 bases left in between. Germline CDR1 SGHRS, CDR2 YFSETQ. The CDR3 has 17 amino acids. The CDR3 loop is CASSLQGAVNMNTEAFF. CDR3 bases: TGCGCCAGCAGCCTCCAGGGTGCGGTCAATATGAACACTGAAGCTTTCTTT. Using reference TRBV5-1 and TRBJ1-1 for the parts outside the CDR3, the full variable domain is KAGVTQTPRYLIKTRGQQVTLSCSPISGHRSVSWYQQTPGQGLQFLFEYFSETQRNKGNFPGRFSGRQFSNSRSEMNVSTLELGDSALYLCASSLQGAVNMNTEAFFGQGTRLTVV.

The chain links TRBV6-5 to TRBJ1-5, with D maybe TRBD1 (6 bases). The germline V and J ends were trimmed by 8 bases and 7 bases, with 15 bases remaining between them. CDR1 MNHEY and CDR2 SVGAGI come from the germline V gene. CDR3 length: 13 amino acids. CDR3: CASAPDRKQPQHF. In DNA, the CDR3 is TGTGCCAGCGCCCCGGACAGAAAGCAGCCCCAGCATTTT.

The genes are TRBV10-3 and TRBJ2-2, with 7 nucleotides matching TRBD1. The ends lost 0 bases at V and 3 bases at J; junction bases unmatched: 10. Looked up from germline, CDR1 is ENHRY and CDR2 is SYGVKD. CDR3 length equals 18 residues. Here the CDR3 reads CAISESGTGAGDTGELFF. CDR3 nucleotide sequence: TGTGCCATCAGTGAGTCGGGTACAGGGGCTGGAGACACCGGGGAGCTGTTTTTT.

This chain links TRBV5-4 with TRBJ2-7, with TRBD1 matching 8 bases. CDR1 and CDR2 from the germline V gene are SGHNT and YYREEE (reference sequence). V gave up 4 bases and J gave up 0 bases; unmatched junction bases: 3. CDR3 length: 14 residues. This CDR3 is CASSRQGSSYEQYV. The CDR3 bases are TGTGCCAGCAGCCGACAGGGGAGCTCCTACGAGCAGTACGTC.

There are a few counts of this clone. The rearrangement links TRBV5-1 to TRBJ2-6; 7 nucleotides agree with TRBD1. The CDR3 is made up of 15 amino acids. The ends lost 1 base at V and 4 bases at J; junction bases unmatched: 2. CDR1 and CDR2 from the germline V gene are SGHRS and YFSETQ. CDR3 sequence reads: CASSLQGVGANVLTF. DNA for the CDR3: TGCGCCAGCAGCTTGCAGGGGGTGGGGGCCAACGTCCTGACTTTC.

The chain is built from TRBV19 and TRBJ1-1, with D tentatively TRBD1 (5 bases). Germline V lookup: CDR1 LNHDA, CDR2 SQIVND (reference sequence). The length of the CDR3 is 12 residues. Trimming stripped 11 bases from V and 0 bases from J, with 10 bases between. This chain's CDR3 is CAAGGLNTEAFF. The CDR3 coding sequence is TGTGCCGCGGGGGGGTTGAACACTGAAGCTTTCTTT.

The chain uses TRBV5-1 and TRBJ2-3; 12 bases are shared with TRBD2. The ends lost 4 bases at V and 5 bases at J; junction bases unmatched: 8. CDR3 length: 16 residues. Germline V gene lookup returns CDR1 SGHRS and CDR2 YFSETQ. The CDR3 is CASSLPLAGGQDTQYF. DNA for the CDR3: TGCGCCAGCAGCCTCCCCCTAGCGGGGGGGCAAGATACGCAGTATTTT.

Only a few counts were recorded for this clone. The genes are TRBV6-6 and TRBJ2-7; D is unresolved. Germline assignment: CDR1 MNHNY and CDR2 SVGAGI (reference sequence). The CDR3 consists of 11 residues. Trimming took off 5 bases at V and 7 bases at J, with 9 bases between the two ends. This CDR3 is CASSQSREQYF. CDR3 nucleotides: TGTGCCAGCAGTCAGTCTAGGGAGCAGTACTTC.

J is TRBJ1-2 and V is TRBV11-2; TRBD1 matches at 11 bases. V gave up 4 bases and J gave up 7 bases; unmatched junction bases: 5. The CDR3 sequence is 14 residues long. CDR1 is SGHAT and CDR2 is FQNNGV in the germline V gene. The CDR3 DNA follows: TGTGCCAGCAGCTCGGGGACAGGGGGATTTGGCTACACCTTC. Translation: CASSSGTGGFGYTF.

J is TRBJ2-7 and V is TRBV7-2; the match to TRBD1 covers 9 bases. The CDR3 sequence is 14 residues long. Germline CDR1 is SGHTA and CDR2 is FQGNSA. With V trimmed by 5 bases and J by 4 bases, 6 bases remained unmatched. This CDR3 reads CASSPLGQGYEQYV. The CDR3 DNA follows: TGTGCCAGCAGCCCCCTGGGACAGGGATACGAGCAGTACGTC.

This clone was found a few times. The chain joins TRBV6-5 to TRBJ1-1; D is unresolved. The CDR3 totals 14 residues. V lost 0 bases, J lost 6 bases, and 11 bases lay in between. Germline values: CDR1 MNHEY, CDR2 SVGAGI. CDR3 bases: TGTGCCAGCAGTTACTCGCAGGCGATTCCTGAAGCTTTCTTT. It yields the protein CASSYSQAIPEAFF.

This chain joins TRBV6-5 and TRBJ2-7; 13 bases fit TRBD2. Per the germline V gene, CDR1 is MNHEY and CDR2 is SVGAGI. The V segment lost 0 bases and the J segment 5 bases; nucleotides outside the gene matches: 4. The length of the CDR3 is 16 residues. The CDR3 bases are TGTGCCAGCAGTTACTCGAGACTAGCGGGGGGACACGAGCAGTACGTC. This sequence encodes CASSYSRLAGGHEQYV.

The chain combines TRBV2 with TRBJ2-5; 10 bases are a match to TRBD2. Germline trimming cut 1 base from V and 2 bases from J; bases unmatched to any gene: 7. This CDR3 has 17 residues. Germline V gene data show CDR1 as SNHLY and CDR2 as FYNNEI. The chain's CDR3 is CASSEGWLAGVQETQYF. The CDR3 DNA follows: TGTGCCAGCAGTGAAGGCTGGCTAGCGGGGGTTCAAGAGACCCAGTACTTC.

V is TRBV6-6 and J is TRBJ2-1; no firm D call. Germline loops: CDR1 MNHNY, CDR2 SVGAGI (reference sequence). The CDR3 has 16 residues. Trimming removed 1 base at V and 0 bases at J, with 10 bases between. DNA of the CDR3: TGTGCCAGCAGTTACTTGGCGGTAAGCTCCTACAATGAGCAGTTCTTC. The encoded protein is CASSYLAVSSYNEQFF.

This clone was picked up one time. This chain joins TRBV6-1 and TRBJ1-2; weak D call: TRBD1 (5 bases). Per the germline V gene, CDR1 is MNHNS and CDR2 is SASEGT. V was cut by 1 base and J by 8 bases, with 11 bases left in between. This CDR3 is 13 amino acids long. The CDR3 is CASSEESGVGYTF. CDR3 nucleotide sequence: TGTGCCAGCAGTGAAGAATCGGGGGTCGGCTACACCTTC.

The chain employs TRBV5-4 and TRBJ2-2; possible D gene TRBD1, 6 bases. Germline assignment: CDR1 SGHNT and CDR2 YYREEE (reference sequence). This CDR3 comprises 14 residues. The ends were cut back, 5 bases at V and 1 base at J, with 9 bases in the middle. In nucleotides, the CDR3 is TGTGCCAGCAGACAACAGGGGAACACCGGGGAGCTGTTTTTT. It translates to CASRQQGNTGELFF.

The table lists this clone with a few counts. The chain recombines TRBV6-9 with TRBJ1-1; D remains unclear. Germline values: CDR1 MNHGY, CDR2 SVAAGI. This CDR3 is 14 amino acids long. V dropped 4 bases and J dropped 2 bases, with 11 bases sitting between them. The CDR3, as DNA: TGTGCCAGCAGTTCGCGCCCTTTCAACACTGAAGCTTTCTTT. It translates to CASSSRPFNTEAFF.

This clone was seen once. The rearrangement joins TRBV19 to TRBJ1-3; D possibly corresponds to TRBD1 (5 bases). Germline CDR1 reads LNHDA; CDR2 reads SQIVND (reference sequence). V lost 4 bases and J 0 bases, leaving 7 bases between the germline ends. The CDR3 is 14 residues long. The CDR3 region is CASSKGISGNTIYF. CDR3 nucleotide sequence: TGTGCCAGTAGTAAGGGGATCTCTGGAAACACCATATATTTT.

This rearrangement joins TRBV6-1 to TRBJ2-5; D is uncertain. Germline CDR1 is MNHNS and CDR2 is SASEGT. The CDR3 is 13 amino acids. The germline V and J ends were trimmed by 6 bases and 0 bases, with 8 bases remaining between them. The CDR3 is CASRNTYQETQYF. The CDR3 nucleotides are TGTGCCAGCAGGAACACGTACCAAGAGACCCAGTACTTC.

This clone appeared a few times. The gene calls are TRBV10-1 and TRBJ2-1; tentative D call: TRBD1 (6 bases). This CDR3 spans 16 amino acids. The V end was cut by 3 bases, the J end by 1 base, with 13 bases between. Germline values: CDR1 WNHNN, CDR2 SYGVQD (reference sequence). CDR3 in amino acids: CASSDARTESYNEQFF. CDR3 nucleotide sequence: TGCGCCAGCAGTGATGCTCGGACAGAGTCCTACAATGAGCAGTTCTTC.